These 12 T cell receptor beta chains share one sample of origin, sequenced in a study of cytomegalovirus exposure and HLA in healthy donors. Use of 60 Vbeta and 13 Jbeta primers characterized the PCR. Here immunoSEQ multiplex PCR was the method, and the copy in TCRdb shows in-frame clones only, minus some. The sample has around 110,000 clones; more than 75% are singletons. The source material was PBMCs. These TCRs come from a man aged 25-45 years in good health and CMV-seropositive.

The gene calls are TRBV28 and TRBJ2-1; a weak D match, TRBD2 (6 bases). CDR3 length equals 12 residues. Germline V gene lookup returns CDR1 MDHEN and CDR2 SYDVKM. V shed 5 bases and J shed 7 bases, with 9 bases lying between them. The CDR3 is CASSRLENEQFF. The CDR3, as DNA: TGTGCCAGCAGTCGACTAGAGAATGAGCAGTTCTTC.

The CDR3 protein is CASKRGSLNTEAFF. The CDR3 nucleotides read TGTGCCAGCAAACGCGGGAGCCTGAACACTGAAGCTTTCTTT. V gene TRBV25-1 combines with J gene TRBJ1-1; the D is unclear. The V end lost 7 bases, the J end lost 0 bases, and 12 bases lay between the germline ends. Germline assignment: CDR1 MGHDK and CDR2 SYGVNS. The CDR3 runs 14 residues.

The chain employs TRBV19 and TRBJ1-1; 8 positions match TRBD1. With V trimmed by 1 base and J by 0 bases, 4 bases remained unmatched. There are 16 residues in the CDR3. CDR1 LNHDA and CDR2 SQIVND come from the germline V gene (reference sequence). For the CDR3, the DNA is TGTGCCAGTAGTATAGGCGACAGGGGCTTGAACACTGAAGCTTTCTTT. Protein sequence: CASSIGDRGLNTEAFF.

The chain is built from TRBV5-4 and TRBJ1-2; the match to TRBD1 covers 11 bases. This CDR3 has 14 residues. Germline V gives CDR1 SGHNT, CDR2 YYREEE (reference sequence). Trimming at V came to 4 bases and at J to 7 bases, leaving 6 bases not matched to a gene. Written as DNA, the CDR3 is TGTGCCAGCAGCCCAGGACAGGGGGCACGTGGCTACACCTTC. Its protein product is CASSPGQGARGYTF.

The chain employs TRBV7-9 and TRBJ2-2; no clear D. The CDR3 consists of 12 residues. The V end was cut by 6 bases, the J end by 4 bases, with 6 bases between. Per the germline V gene, CDR1 is SEHNR and CDR2 is FQNEAQ (reference sequence). CDR3 sequence (DNA): TGTGCCAGCAGGCATAGCACCGGGGAGCTGTTTTTT. Amino acids: CASRHSTGELFF.

The chain links TRBV7-8 to TRBJ1-6; tentatively, D is TRBD1 (5 bases). The CDR3 is 15 amino acids. V was pared by 5 bases and J by 7 bases, with 15 bases between. Germline V gene sequence: CDR1 SGHVS, CDR2 FQNEAQ. The CDR3 sequence is CASSPSRNRNSPLHF. The DNA of the CDR3 is TGTGCCAGCAGCCCGTCCCGGAACAGGAATTCACCCCTCCACTTT.

The genes are TRBV7-9 and TRBJ2-7; D remains unclear. This CDR3 is 13 amino acids long. The ends were cut back, 2 bases at V and 3 bases at J, with 8 bases in the middle. Germline loops: CDR1 SEHNR, CDR2 FQNEAQ (reference sequence). CDR3 amino acids: CASSLIPYYEQYF. CDR3 DNA: TGTGCCAGCAGCTTAATTCCCTACTACGAGCAGTACTTC.

The chain has TRBV9 and TRBJ2-5; 9 bases are a match to TRBD2. Germline V gives CDR1 SGDLS, CDR2 YYNGEE. J was trimmed by 0 bases and V by 4 bases; bases with no gene match: 7. CDR3 length: 16 residues. The CDR3 protein is CASSTGAGGYQETQYF. The DNA of the CDR3 is TGTGCCAGCAGCACCGGGGCGGGGGGGTACCAAGAGACCCAGTACTTC.

J is TRBJ1-1 and V is TRBV6-1; 8 bases map to TRBD1. Germline V CDR1 and CDR2: MNHNS, SASEGT. The CDR3 loop spans 14 amino acids. Trimming took 5 bases from V and 1 from J; bases not matched to a gene: 3. The CDR3 spells CASSLGQGNTEAFF. Here the CDR3 DNA reads TGTGCCAGCAGTCTCGGACAGGGGAACACTGAAGCTTTCTTT.

This chain links TRBV7-6 with TRBJ2-1; D not resolved. V lost 5 bases and J lost 5, with 7 bases in between. Per germline, CDR1 SGHVS and CDR2 FNYEAQ. This CDR3 region has 12 residues. The CDR3 loop is CASSPGHNEQFF. The CDR3 nucleotides are TGTGCCAGCAGCCCAGGTCACAATGAGCAGTTCTTC. The full variable domain, rest sourced from reference TRBV7-6 and TRBJ2-1, is GAGVSQSPRYKVTKRGQDVALRCDPISGHVSLYWYRQALGQGPEFLTYFNYEAQQDKSGLPNDRFSAERPEGSISTLTIQRTEQRDSAMYRCASSPGHNEQFFGPGTRLTVL.

This clone showed up just once. J is TRBJ1-1 and V is TRBV7-9; D is uncertain. The CDR3 loop spans 14 amino acids. The germline V and J ends were trimmed by 5 bases and 7 bases, with 17 bases remaining between them. Germline V gene sequence: CDR1 SEHNR, CDR2 FQNEAQ (reference sequence). CDR3 sequence: CASSHGSPFGEAFF. CDR3 bases: TGTGCCAGCAGCCACGGGAGCCCCTTCGGTGAAGCTTTCTTT. The variable domain in full, with the rest retrieved from reference TRBV7-9 and TRBJ1-1, is DTGVSQNPRHKITKRGQNVTFRCDPISEHNRLYWYRQTLGQGPEFLTYFQNEAQLEKSRLLSDRFSAERPKGSFSTLEIQRTEQGDSAMYLCASSHGSPFGEAFFGQGTRLTVV.

The rearrangement joins TRBV19 to TRBJ1-5; 7 bases are a match to TRBD1. Germline assignment: CDR1 LNHDA and CDR2 SQIVND (reference sequence). The ends lost 6 bases at V and 6 bases at J; junction bases unmatched: 5. CDR3 length: 13 residues. In DNA form, the CDR3 reads TGTGCCAGTAGCAGGGGACAGACTCAGCCCCAGCATTTT. Protein sequence: CASSRGQTQPQHF.